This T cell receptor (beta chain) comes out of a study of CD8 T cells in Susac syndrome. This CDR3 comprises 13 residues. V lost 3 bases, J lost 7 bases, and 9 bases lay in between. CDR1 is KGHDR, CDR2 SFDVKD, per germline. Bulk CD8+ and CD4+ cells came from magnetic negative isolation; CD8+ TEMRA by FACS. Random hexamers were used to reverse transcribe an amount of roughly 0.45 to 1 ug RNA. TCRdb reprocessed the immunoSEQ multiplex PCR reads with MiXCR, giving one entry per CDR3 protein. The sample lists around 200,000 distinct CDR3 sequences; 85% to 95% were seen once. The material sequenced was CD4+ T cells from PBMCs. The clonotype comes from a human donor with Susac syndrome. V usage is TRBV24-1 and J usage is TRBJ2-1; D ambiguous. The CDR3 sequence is CATSDNPKNEQFF. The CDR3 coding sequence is TGTGCCACCAGTGATAACCCTAAGAATGAGCAGTTCTTC.